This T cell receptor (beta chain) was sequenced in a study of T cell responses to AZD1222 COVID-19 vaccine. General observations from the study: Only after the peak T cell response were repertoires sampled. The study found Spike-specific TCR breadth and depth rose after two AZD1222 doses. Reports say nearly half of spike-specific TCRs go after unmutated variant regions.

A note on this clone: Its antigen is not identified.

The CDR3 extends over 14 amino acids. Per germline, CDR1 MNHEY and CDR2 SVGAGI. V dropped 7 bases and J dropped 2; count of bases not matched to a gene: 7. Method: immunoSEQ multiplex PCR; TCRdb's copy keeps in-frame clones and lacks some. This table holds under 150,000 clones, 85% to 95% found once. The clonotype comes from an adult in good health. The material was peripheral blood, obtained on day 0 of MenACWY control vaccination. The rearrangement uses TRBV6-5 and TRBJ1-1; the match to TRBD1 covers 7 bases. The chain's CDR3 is CASTDGTANTEAFF. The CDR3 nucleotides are TGTGCCAGCACGGACGGGACAGCTAACACTGAAGCTTTCTTT.